Shown below are 8 T cell receptor beta chains from a single sample sequenced in a study of PD-L1 blockade in urothelial cancer. Time point reported: pretreatment peripheral blood. Data came from immunoSEQ multiplex PCR; TCRdb stores just in-frame clones and leaves some out. The table has approximately 67,000 clones, roughly 86% seen once; the top ten hold more than 12%. The specimen comprised PBMCs, sampled around atezolizumab (anti-PD-L1) treatment. The receptors shown here come from a man in his fifties or sixties with urothelial cancer.

The J gene is TRBJ2-7, the V gene TRBV30; perhaps TRBD2 as D (7 bases). Between the trimmed V and J ends, which lost 0 bases and 9 bases, there was a span of 18 bases. The CDR3 totals 14 residues. The germline CDR1 and CDR2 sequences are GTSNPN and SVGIG (reference sequence). CDR3 coding DNA: TGTGCCTGGAGTGTACTAGGGGGGGTACGGCGGCAGTACTTC. Translating it yields CAWSVLGGVRRQYF.

The chain couples TRBV4-2 to TRBJ1-3; no clear D. This CDR3 spans 17 amino acids. V dropped 0 bases and J dropped 2 bases, with 14 bases sitting between them. Germline values: CDR1 LGHNA, CDR2 YNFKEQ. CDR3 loop: CASSQERRGSAGNTIYF. CDR3 bases: TGTGCCAGCAGCCAAGAACGGCGCGGGTCCGCTGGAAACACCATATATTTT.

The J gene is TRBJ1-1, the V gene TRBV5-6; 8 nucleotides agree with TRBD1. The CDR3 sequence is 14 residues long. CDR1 and CDR2 (germline): SGHDT, YYEEEE. J gave up 5 bases and V 3 bases, and 6 bases lay outside the gene matches. CDR3 bases: TGTGCCAGCAGCTCGCAGGGGGCAGGAACTGAAGCTTTCTTT. Protein: CASSSQGAGTEAFF. The full variable domain, completed using reference TRBV5-6 and TRBJ1-1, is DAGVTQSPTHLIKTRGQQVTLRCSPKSGHDTVSWYQQALGQGPQFIFQYYEEEERQRGNFPDRFSGHQFPNYSSELNVNALLLGDSALYLCASSSQGAGTEAFFGQGTRLTVV.

The chain uses TRBV7-9 and TRBJ1-2, with TRBD1 matching 9 bases. V trimming: 4 bases; J trimming: 5 bases; junction bases outside the gene matches: 5. Per germline, CDR1 SEHNR and CDR2 FQNEAQ (reference sequence). CDR3 length: 14 amino acids. DNA for the CDR3: TGTGCCAGCAGCTCAGACAGGGGGAGTTATGGCTACACCTTC. Translation gives CASSSDRGSYGYTF.

V is TRBV6-5 and J is TRBJ1-1; possibly TRBD1 for D (6 bases). V was trimmed by 2 bases and J by 4 bases, leaving 14 bases between them. Germline CDR1 MNHEY, CDR2 SVGAGI. This CDR3 has 15 residues. CDR3 in amino acids: CASSYLDRRGTEAFF. CDR3 coding DNA: TGTGCCAGCAGTTACCTGGACAGACGGGGCACTGAAGCTTTCTTT.

The V call is TRBV28, the J call TRBJ1-2; 10 bases line up with TRBD1. The CDR3 spans 15 residues. Germline CDR1 reads MDHEN; CDR2 reads SYDVKM. V lost 6 bases to trimming and J lost 8 bases; unmatched junction nucleotides: 12. In nucleotides, the CDR3 is TGTGCCAGCAGGCTGACCGGGACAGGGGAACGGGGCTACACCTTC. Protein sequence: CASRLTGTGERGYTF.

The chain recombines TRBV7-3 with TRBJ2-5, with 8 bases that match TRBD2. The CDR3 is made up of 15 amino acids. Looked up from germline, CDR1 is SGHTA and CDR2 is FQGTGA. J lost 4 bases, V lost 5 bases, and 9 bases had no gene match. In DNA form, the CDR3 reads TGTGCCAGCAGCCGGCTGACGGGGGGGCGAGAGACCCAGTACTTC. Translating it yields CASSRLTGGRETQYF.

The J gene is TRBJ1-2, the V gene TRBV30, with D tentatively TRBD1 (5 bases). This CDR3 comprises 17 residues. Trimming took off 2 bases at V and 4 bases at J, with 23 bases between the two ends. Germline V CDR1 and CDR2: GTSNPN, SVGIG (reference sequence). The CDR3 sequence is CAWSHTLLTRVGYGYTF. As DNA, the CDR3 is TGTGCCTGGAGTCACACTCTCTTAACCAGGGTGGGCTATGGCTACACCTTC.